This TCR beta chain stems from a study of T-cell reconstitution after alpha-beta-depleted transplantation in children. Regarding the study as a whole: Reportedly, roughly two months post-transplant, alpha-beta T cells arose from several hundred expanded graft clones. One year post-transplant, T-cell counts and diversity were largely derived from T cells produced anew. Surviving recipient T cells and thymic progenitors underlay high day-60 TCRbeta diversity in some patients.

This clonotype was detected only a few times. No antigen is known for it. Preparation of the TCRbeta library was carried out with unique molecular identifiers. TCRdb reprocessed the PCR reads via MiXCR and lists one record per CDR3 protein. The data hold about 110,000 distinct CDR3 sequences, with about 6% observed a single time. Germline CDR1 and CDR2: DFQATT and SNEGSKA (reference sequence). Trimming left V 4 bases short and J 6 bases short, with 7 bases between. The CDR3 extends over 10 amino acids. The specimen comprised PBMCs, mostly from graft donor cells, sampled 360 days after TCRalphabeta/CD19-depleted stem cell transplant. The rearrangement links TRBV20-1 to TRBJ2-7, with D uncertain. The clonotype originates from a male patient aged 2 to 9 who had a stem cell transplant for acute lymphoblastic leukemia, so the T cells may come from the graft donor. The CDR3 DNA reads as TGCAGTGCTAAACAAGGCGAGCAGTACTTC. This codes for CSAKQGEQYF.